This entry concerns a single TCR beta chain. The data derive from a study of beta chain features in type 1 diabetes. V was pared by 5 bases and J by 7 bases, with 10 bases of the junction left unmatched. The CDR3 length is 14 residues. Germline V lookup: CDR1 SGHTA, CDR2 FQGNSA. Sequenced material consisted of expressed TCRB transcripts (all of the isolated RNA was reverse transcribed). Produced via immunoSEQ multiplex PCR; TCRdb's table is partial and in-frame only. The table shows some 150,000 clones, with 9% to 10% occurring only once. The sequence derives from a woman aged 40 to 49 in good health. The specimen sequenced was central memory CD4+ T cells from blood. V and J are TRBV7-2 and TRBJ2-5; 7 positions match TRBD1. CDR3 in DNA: TGTGCCAGCAGCCAGACAGGGTTCGAAGGGACCCAGTACTTC. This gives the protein CASSQTGFEGTQYF.